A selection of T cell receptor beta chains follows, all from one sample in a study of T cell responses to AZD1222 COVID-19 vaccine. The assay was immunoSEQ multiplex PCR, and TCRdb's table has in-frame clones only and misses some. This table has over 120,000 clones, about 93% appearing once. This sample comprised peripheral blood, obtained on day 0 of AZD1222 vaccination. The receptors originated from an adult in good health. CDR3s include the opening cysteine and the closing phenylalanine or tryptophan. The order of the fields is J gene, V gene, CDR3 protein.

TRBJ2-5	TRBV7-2	CASSLVWGETQYF
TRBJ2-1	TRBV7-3	CASSLEPGLAVGEQFF
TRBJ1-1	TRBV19	CASSITLNTEAFF
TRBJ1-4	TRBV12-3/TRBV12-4	CAAGSQNEKLFF
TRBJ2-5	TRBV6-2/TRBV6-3	CASSYETRTGVASGETQYF
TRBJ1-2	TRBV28	CASSVTGEFYGYTF
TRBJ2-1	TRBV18	CASSPGLAGYNEQFF
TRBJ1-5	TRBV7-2	CASSLEQYQPQHF
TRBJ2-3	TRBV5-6	CASSSRGTSTDTQYF
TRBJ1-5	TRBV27	CASSKDRVVNQPQHF
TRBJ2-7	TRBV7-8	CASSLGGTDLNSYEQYF
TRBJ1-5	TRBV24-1	CATGRGIGSQPQHF
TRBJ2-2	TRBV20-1	CSASGGRNTGELFF